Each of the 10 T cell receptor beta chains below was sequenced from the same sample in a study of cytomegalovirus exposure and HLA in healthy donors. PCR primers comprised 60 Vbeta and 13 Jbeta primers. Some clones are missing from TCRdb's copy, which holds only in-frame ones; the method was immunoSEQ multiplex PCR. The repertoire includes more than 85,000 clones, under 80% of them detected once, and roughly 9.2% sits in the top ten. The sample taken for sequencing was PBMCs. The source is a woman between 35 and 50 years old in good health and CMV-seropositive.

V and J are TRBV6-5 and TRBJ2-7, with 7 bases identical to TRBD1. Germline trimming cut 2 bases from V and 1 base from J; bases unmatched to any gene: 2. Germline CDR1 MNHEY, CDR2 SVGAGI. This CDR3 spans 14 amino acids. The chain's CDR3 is CASSYGDSSYEQYF. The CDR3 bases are TGTGCCAGCAGTTACGGGGACAGTTCCTACGAGCAGTACTTC.

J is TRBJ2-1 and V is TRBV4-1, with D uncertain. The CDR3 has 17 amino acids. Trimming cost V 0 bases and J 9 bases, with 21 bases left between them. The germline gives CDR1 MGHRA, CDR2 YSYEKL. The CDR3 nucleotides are TGCGCCAGCAGCCAAGATACCTCCTTACTAAGCACGGGTGAGCAGTTCTTC. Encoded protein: CASSQDTSLLSTGEQFF.

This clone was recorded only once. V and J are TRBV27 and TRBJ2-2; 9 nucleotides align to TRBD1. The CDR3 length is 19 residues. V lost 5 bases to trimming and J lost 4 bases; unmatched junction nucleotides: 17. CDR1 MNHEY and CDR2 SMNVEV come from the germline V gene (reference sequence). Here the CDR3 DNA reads TGTGCCAGCAGTCCGTCTTTGTTCAACAGGGGGCGTTTCACCGGGGAGCTGTTTTTT. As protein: CASSPSLFNRGRFTGELFF.

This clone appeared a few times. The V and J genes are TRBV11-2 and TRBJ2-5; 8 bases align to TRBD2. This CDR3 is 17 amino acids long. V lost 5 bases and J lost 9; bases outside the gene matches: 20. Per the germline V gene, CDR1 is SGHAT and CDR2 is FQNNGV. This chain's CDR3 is CASSAAPTSGGALSQYF. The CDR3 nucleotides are TGTGCCAGCAGCGCCGCTCCTACTAGCGGTGGGGCGTTGTCCCAGTACTTC.

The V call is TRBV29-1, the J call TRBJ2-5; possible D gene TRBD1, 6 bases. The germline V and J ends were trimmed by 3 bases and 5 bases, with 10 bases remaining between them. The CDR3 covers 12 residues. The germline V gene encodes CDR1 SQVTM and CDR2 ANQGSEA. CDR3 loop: CSVEAGDETQYF. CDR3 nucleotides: TGCAGCGTTGAGGCAGGGGATGAGACCCAGTACTTC.

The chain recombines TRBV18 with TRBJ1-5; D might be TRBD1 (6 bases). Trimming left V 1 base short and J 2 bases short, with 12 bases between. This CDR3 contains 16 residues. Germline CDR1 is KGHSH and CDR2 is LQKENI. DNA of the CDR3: TGTGCCAGCTCACCACTAGGGGGATGGGGCAATCAGCCCCAGCATTTT. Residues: CASSPLGGWGNQPQHF.

CDR3 nucleotide sequence: TGTGCCAGCAGCCATAGCGGGAGCTCCTACGAGCAGTACTTC. This encodes CASSHSGSSYEQYF. This chain uses TRBV7-2 with TRBJ2-7; 9 bases match TRBD2. V gave up 5 bases and J gave up 0 bases; unmatched junction bases: 2. Germline values: CDR1 SGHTA, CDR2 FQGNSA. The CDR3 sequence is 14 residues long.

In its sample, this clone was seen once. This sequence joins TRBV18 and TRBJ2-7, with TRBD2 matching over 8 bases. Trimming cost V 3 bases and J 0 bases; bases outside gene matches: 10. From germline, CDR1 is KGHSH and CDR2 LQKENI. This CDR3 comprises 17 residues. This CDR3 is CASSPLPGAGGSYEQYF. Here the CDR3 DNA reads TGTGCCAGCTCACCCCTCCCGGGGGCGGGGGGCTCCTACGAGCAGTACTTC. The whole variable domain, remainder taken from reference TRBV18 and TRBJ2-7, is NAGVMQNPRHLVRRRGQEARLRCSPMKGHSHVYWYRQLPEEGLKFMVYLQKENIIDESGMPKERFSAEFPKEGPSILRIQQVVRGDSAAYFCASSPLPGAGGSYEQYFGPGTRLTVT.

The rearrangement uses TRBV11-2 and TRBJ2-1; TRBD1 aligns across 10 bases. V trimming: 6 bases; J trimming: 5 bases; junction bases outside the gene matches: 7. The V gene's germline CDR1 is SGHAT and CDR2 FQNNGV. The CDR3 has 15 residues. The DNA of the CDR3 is TGTGCCAGCAGACTCCAGACAGGGGGCAACAATGAGCAGTTCTTC. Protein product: CASRLQTGGNNEQFF.

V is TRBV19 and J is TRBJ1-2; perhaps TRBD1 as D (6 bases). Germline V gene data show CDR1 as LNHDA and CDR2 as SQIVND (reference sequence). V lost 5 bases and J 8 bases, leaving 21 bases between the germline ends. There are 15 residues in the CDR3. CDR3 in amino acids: CASSSGAGESNGYTF. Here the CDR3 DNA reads TGTGCCAGTAGTTCTGGGGCAGGGGAGTCGAACGGCTACACCTTC.